The 8 T cell receptor beta chains listed next were all sequenced from one sample in a study of cytomegalovirus exposure and HLA in healthy donors. Primers included in the PCR were 60 Vbeta and 13 Jbeta primers. The data were produced by immunoSEQ multiplex PCR, yet TCRdb's version contains in-frame clones alone and is incomplete. In the table there are approximately 180,000 clones, roughly 80% of which are singletons. What was sequenced was PBMCs. The receptors shown here come from a woman between 18 and 29 years old in good health and CMV-seronegative.

This clone showed up just once. This chain links TRBV28 with TRBJ1-1; D possibly corresponds to TRBD1 (5 bases). Trimming left V 3 bases short and J 4 bases short, with 12 bases between. The CDR3 consists of 14 residues. Germline CDR1 MDHEN, CDR2 SYDVKM. The CDR3 DNA reads as TGTGCCAGCAGTTTTGGGACGGGGGGCACTGAAGCTTTCTTT. Translation: CASSFGTGGTEAFF.

The V and J genes are TRBV29-1 and TRBJ2-3; D is perhaps TRBD1 (6 bases). Trimming pared 4 bases from V and 4 bases from J, leaving 12 bases between. Germline V CDR1 and CDR2: SQVTM, ANQGSEA. This CDR3 spans 13 amino acids. The CDR3 protein is CSVGTVNSDTQYF. The CDR3 DNA reads TGCAGCGTTGGGACAGTTAATTCAGATACGCAGTATTTT.

The chain recombines TRBV15 with TRBJ2-3; 11 positions agree with TRBD1. The CDR3 is made up of 16 amino acids. In germline, CDR1 is LNHNV, CDR2 YYDKDF (reference sequence). The ends lost 3 bases at V and 4 bases at J; junction bases unmatched: 6. CDR3 loop: CATSSPWTGGADTQYF. The CDR3 DNA follows: TGTGCCACCAGCAGCCCTTGGACAGGGGGCGCAGATACGCAGTATTTT.

V usage is TRBV4-3 and J usage is TRBJ2-1; TRBD2 matches 7 bases. Trimming cost V 0 bases and J 3 bases; bases outside gene matches: 5. In germline, CDR1 is LGHNA, CDR2 YSLEER. This CDR3 spans 16 amino acids. As DNA, the CDR3 is TGCGCCAGCAGCCAAGATCGAAGCGGGAACTACAATGAGCAGTTCTTC. As protein: CASSQDRSGNYNEQFF.

This rearrangement joins TRBV28 to TRBJ2-7, with D maybe TRBD1 (6 bases). The CDR3 length is 17 residues. V gave up 5 bases and J gave up 2 bases, with 22 bases separating them. Germline-derived CDR1 and CDR2 are MDHEN and SYDVKM. The CDR3: CASSSPSGARTPYEQYF. CDR3 nucleotides: TGTGCCAGCAGTAGCCCATCAGGGGCCCGGACCCCCTACGAGCAGTACTTC. Based on the CDR3 plus reference TRBV28 and TRBJ2-7, the full variable domain is DVKVTQSSRYLVKRTGEKVFLECVQDMDHENMFWYRQDPGLGLRLIYFSYDVKMKEKGDIPEGYSVSREKKERFSLILESASTNQTSMYLCASSSPSGARTPYEQYFGPGTRLTVT.

The chain recombines TRBV5-6 with TRBJ2-7; 11 bases are shared with TRBD2. Germline V CDR1 and CDR2: SGHDT, YYEEEE. This CDR3 has 13 amino acids. After removal of 4 bases from V and 4 bases from J, the junction contained 1 base not matched to a gene. The chain's CDR3 is CASSRTSGYEQYF. In DNA form, the CDR3 reads TGTGCCAGCAGCCGGACTAGCGGGTACGAGCAGTACTTC.

The chain employs TRBV29-1 and TRBJ2-1; D is unresolved. V was pared by 3 bases and J by 4 bases, with 4 bases between. This CDR3 region has 11 residues. Germline values: CDR1 SQVTM, CDR2 ANQGSEA. This CDR3 is CSVDIYNEQFF. The CDR3 region has the DNA TGCAGCGTTGATATTTACAATGAGCAGTTCTTC.

The genes are TRBV30 and TRBJ2-7; D is undetermined. The CDR3 loop spans 11 amino acids. CDR1 and CDR2 from the germline V gene are GTSNPN and SVGIG (reference sequence). Between the trimmed V and J ends, which lost 3 bases and 4 bases, there was a span of 7 bases. CDR3 sequence reads: CAWSRGYEQYV. The CDR3 nucleotides read TGTGCCTGGAGCCGAGGTTACGAGCAGTACGTC.